This entry lists 5 T cell receptor beta chains sequenced from one sample in a study of control samples from healthy donors and cancer patients. Generated by immunoSEQ multiplex PCR, the TCRdb table keeps only in-frame clones and is missing some. Of about 86,000 clones listed, approximately 88% were seen once; the top ten hold about 9.5%. The source material was PBMCs. The receptor source for this set is a woman between 45 and 65 years old with colorectal cancer.

The chain links TRBV19 to TRBJ2-1, with 7 bases identical to TRBD1. Germline CDR1 is LNHDA and CDR2 is SQIVND (reference sequence). The CDR3 totals 15 residues. The V gene end was trimmed by 9 bases and the J gene end by 3 bases; junction bases not matched to a gene: 11. DNA for the CDR3: TGTGCCAGCCGACGACAGGGATGGGTCTACAATGAGCAGTTCTTC. It specifies CASRRQGWVYNEQFF.

The chain couples TRBV6-6 to TRBJ2-7; TRBD1 aligns across 7 bases. CDR1 is MNHNY, CDR2 SVGAGI, per germline (reference sequence). Trimming took 5 bases from V and 3 from J; bases not matched to a gene: 4. This CDR3 spans 13 amino acids. CDR3 sequence reads: CASSLNRGYEQYV. The DNA of the CDR3 is TGTGCCAGCAGTCTAAACAGGGGCTACGAGCAGTACGTC.

J is TRBJ2-3 and V is TRBV5-1; D gene uncertain. This CDR3 has 17 amino acids. The V gene's germline CDR1 is SGHRS and CDR2 YFSETQ. The germline V and J ends were trimmed by 4 bases and 2 bases, with 20 bases remaining between them. The CDR3 region has the DNA TGCGCCAGCAGCCGAACCTTTCCTCGCCTCCACACAGATACGCAGTATTTT. This sequence encodes CASSRTFPRLHTDTQYF. The complete variable domain, with remaining parts taken from reference TRBV5-1 and TRBJ2-3, reads KAGVTQTPRYLIKTRGQQVTLSCSPISGHRSVSWYQQTPGQGLQFLFEYFSETQRNKGNFPGRFSGRQFSNSRSEMNVSTLELGDSALYLCASSRTFPRLHTDTQYFGPGTRLTVL.

A word on this clone: Sequence at one end of the junction differs from germline and may be a read error. The chain combines TRBV6-1 with TRBJ1-2, with D perhaps matching TRBD1 (6 bases). There are 15 residues in the CDR3. Germline CDR1 and CDR2: MNHNS and SASEGT. The DNA for the CDR3 is TGTGCCAGCAGAGAAGACAGGAGAAATAACTATGGCTACACCTTC. Its protein product is CASREDRRNNYGYTF.

The chain couples TRBV7-8 to TRBJ1-2; 9 nucleotides agree with TRBD1. The trim removed 4 bases at V and 5 bases at J, leaving 2 bases unmatched. Germline V gene sequence: CDR1 SGHVS, CDR2 FQNEAQ. The CDR3 length is 13 residues. CDR3 protein: CASSWTGEYGYTF. The CDR3 DNA is TGTGCCAGCAGCTGGACAGGGGAATATGGCTACACCTTC.